Sequencing of this T cell receptor beta chain was carried out in a study of regulatory T cells in long-lasting Graves disease. Regarding the study as a whole: Researchers reported studying only peripheral blood, not thyroid tissue.

Trimming removed 2 bases at V and 6 bases at J, with 32 bases between. The germline CDR1 and CDR2 sequences are SGHTA and FQGNSA. The CDR3 runs 21 residues. Time point noted: newly diagnosed GD, antithyroid drugs for less than 3 months. Extracted PBMC RNA gave rise to the TCR library. It was an endocrinology department in Xi'an, China, that provided the patients. With regard to this clonotype: Antigen specificity is unknown.

TCR beta libraries were built with iRepertoire HTBI primers and Arm-PCR of CDR3 regions. TCRdb recomputed calls from the multiplex PCR reads with MiXCR, one row per CDR3 protein. The repertoire holds 300,000 to 400,000 distinct CDR3 sequences, with over 15% as singletons. The genes are TRBV7-2 and TRBJ2-1; D remains unclear. The material was peripheral blood mononuclear cells (PBMCs), obtained at new diagnosis, from a patient treated with antithyroid drugs. This receptor was taken from a female donor with Graves disease. The CDR3 reads CASSLHPPWLVTLAFGNEQFF. DNA for the CDR3: TGTGCCAGCAGCTTACACCCTCCCTGGCTAGTCACTTTAGCTTTTGGCAATGAGCAGTTCTTC.